The entry below describes one T cell receptor beta chain. Its specificity is unknown. Exclusion criteria comprised uncontrolled infection, other autoimmune disease, pregnancy or lactation. The data were taken from a study of T cells in Graves' hyperthyroidism and ophthalmopathy. Study-level background: Peripheral blood was acquired at first diagnosis, ahead of any therapy whatsoever. Study outcomes and limitations: Within blood appeared most thyroid clonotypes that had expanded above 0.001.

RNA transcripts gave rise to amplified TCR beta CDR3 regions. TCR CDR3 regions were first amplified by RT-PCR with HTBI primers. Each CDR3 protein is one row after TCRdb ran MiXCR on the multiplex PCR reads. The table has about 400,000 distinct CDR3 sequences, more than 12% seen once. The CDR3 totals 13 residues. Losses at the gene ends were 6 bases for V and 6 bases for J; bases not matched to a gene: 4. Looked up from germline, CDR1 is SGHTA and CDR2 is FQGNSA. The receptor comes from a woman younger than 45 with Graves' hyperthyroidism. The rearrangement links TRBV7-2 to TRBJ2-7; 11 bases map to TRBD2. Sequences were obtained from blood. The DNA of the CDR3 is TGTGCCAGCAGGCAGGGGACTAGCGGCGAGCAGTACTTC. Its protein is CASRQGTSGEQYF.